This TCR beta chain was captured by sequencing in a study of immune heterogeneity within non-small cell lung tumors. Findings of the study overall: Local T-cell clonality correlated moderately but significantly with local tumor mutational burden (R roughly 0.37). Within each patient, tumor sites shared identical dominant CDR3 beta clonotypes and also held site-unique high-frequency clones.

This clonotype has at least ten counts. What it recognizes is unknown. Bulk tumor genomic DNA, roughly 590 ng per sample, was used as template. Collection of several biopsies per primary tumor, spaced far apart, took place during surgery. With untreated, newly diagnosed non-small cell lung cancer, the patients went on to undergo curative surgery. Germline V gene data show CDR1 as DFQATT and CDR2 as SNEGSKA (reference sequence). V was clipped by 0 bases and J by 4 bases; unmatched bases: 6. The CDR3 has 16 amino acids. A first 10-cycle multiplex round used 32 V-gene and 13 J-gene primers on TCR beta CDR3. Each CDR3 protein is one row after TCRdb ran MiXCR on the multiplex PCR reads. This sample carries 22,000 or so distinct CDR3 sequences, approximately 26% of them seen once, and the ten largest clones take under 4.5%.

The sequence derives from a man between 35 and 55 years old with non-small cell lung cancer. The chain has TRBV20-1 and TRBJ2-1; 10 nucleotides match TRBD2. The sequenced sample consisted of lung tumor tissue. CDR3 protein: CSARDSTSGAYNEQFF. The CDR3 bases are TGCAGTGCTAGAGATTCTACTAGCGGGGCTTACAATGAGCAGTTCTTC.